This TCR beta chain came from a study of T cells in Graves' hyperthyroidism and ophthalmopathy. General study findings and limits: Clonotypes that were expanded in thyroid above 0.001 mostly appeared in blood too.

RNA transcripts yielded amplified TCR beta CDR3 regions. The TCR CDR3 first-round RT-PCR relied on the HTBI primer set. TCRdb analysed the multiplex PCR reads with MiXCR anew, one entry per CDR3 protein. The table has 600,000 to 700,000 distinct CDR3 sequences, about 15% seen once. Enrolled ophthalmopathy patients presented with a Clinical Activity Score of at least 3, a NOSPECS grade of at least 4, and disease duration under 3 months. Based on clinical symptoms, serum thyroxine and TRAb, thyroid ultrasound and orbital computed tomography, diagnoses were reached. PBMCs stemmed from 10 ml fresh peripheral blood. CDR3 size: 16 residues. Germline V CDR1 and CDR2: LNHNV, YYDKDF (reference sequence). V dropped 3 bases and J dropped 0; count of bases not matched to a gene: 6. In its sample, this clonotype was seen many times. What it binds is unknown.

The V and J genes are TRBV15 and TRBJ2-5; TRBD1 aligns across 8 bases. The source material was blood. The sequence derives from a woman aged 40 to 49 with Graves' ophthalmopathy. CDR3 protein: CATSRRQGMYQETQYF. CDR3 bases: TGTGCCACCAGCAGGAGACAGGGGATGTACCAAGAGACCCAGTACTTC.